The entry that follows covers one T cell receptor beta chain sequence. This sample was taken from a study of blood T cell repertoires in COVID-19. Background on the study: From T cells, B-cell-depleted T cells, or PBMCs came the material, which was cDNA or gDNA.

TCRdb's copy holds only in-frame clones and misses some; the assay was immunoSEQ multiplex PCR. The repertoire holds about 210,000 clones, with approximately 82% as singletons. The TCR sequence derives from a man aged 45-65 years with active or convalescent COVID-19. Specimen: peripheral blood.

The CDR3 is CSASVFSYEQYF. The CDR3 DNA reads as TGCAGCGCGTCAGTATTTTCCTACGAGCAGTACTTC. The rearrangement joins TRBV29-1 to TRBJ2-7; D unclear. The CDR3 totals 12 residues. Germline CDR1 reads SQVTM; CDR2 reads ANQGSEA. The V gene lost 7 bases and the J gene lost 1 base, with 11 bases spanning the gap.